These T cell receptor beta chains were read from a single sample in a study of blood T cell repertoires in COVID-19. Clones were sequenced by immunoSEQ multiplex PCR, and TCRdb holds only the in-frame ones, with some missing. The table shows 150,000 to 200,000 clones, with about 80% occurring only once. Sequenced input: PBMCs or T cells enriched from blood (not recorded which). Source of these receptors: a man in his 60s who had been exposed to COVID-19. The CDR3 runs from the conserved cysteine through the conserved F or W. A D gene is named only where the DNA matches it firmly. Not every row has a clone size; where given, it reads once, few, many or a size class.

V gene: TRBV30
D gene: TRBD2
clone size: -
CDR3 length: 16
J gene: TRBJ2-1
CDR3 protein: CAWSKRGGRVYNEQFF
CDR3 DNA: TGTGCCTGGAGCAAGCGGGGCGGGAGGGTCTACAATGAGCAGTTCTTC

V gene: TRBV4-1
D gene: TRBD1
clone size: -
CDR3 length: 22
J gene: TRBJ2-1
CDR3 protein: CASSQDSGDRGGSGGYYNEQFF
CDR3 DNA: TGCGCCAGCAGCCAAGATTCGGGGGACAGGGGAGGTAGCGGAGGATACTACAATGAGCAGTTCTTC

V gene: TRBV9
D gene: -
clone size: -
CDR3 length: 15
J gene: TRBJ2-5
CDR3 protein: CASSVDAHESETQYF
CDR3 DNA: TGTGCCAGCAGCGTAGATGCCCACGAGAGCGAGACCCAGTACTTC

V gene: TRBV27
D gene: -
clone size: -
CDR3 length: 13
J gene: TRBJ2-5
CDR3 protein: CASSGGAPGPTYF
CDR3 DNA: TGTGCCAGCAGTGGAGGGGCACCGGGACCAACATACTTC

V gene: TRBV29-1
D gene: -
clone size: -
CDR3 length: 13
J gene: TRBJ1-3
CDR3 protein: CSVRFNYGNTIYF
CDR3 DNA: TGCAGCGTTCGGTTTAATTATGGAAACACCATATATTTT

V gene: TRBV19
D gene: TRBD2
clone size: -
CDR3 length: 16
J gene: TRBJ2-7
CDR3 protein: CASSIELAGGSYEQYF
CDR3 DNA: TGTGCCAGTAGTATAGAACTAGCGGGAGGCTCCTACGAGCAGTACTTC

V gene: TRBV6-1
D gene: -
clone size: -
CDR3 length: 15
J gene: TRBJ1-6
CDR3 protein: CASSEQRTANSPLHF
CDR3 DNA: TGTGCCAGCAGTGAACAGAGGACAGCAAATTCACCCCTCCACTTT

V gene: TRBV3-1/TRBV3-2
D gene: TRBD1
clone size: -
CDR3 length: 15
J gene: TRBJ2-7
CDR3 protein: CASSQGAGGWDEQYF
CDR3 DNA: TGTGCCAGCAGCCAAGGGGCAGGGGGCTGGGACGAGCAGTACTTC

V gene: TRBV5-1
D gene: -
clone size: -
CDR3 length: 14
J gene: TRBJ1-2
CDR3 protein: CASSLGAQLDGYTF
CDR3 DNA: TGCGCCAGCAGCTTGGGGGCGCAACTAGATGGCTACACCTTC

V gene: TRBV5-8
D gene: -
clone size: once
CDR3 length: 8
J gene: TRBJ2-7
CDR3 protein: CASSYRDF
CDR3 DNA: TGTGCCAGCAGCTACAGGGATTTC

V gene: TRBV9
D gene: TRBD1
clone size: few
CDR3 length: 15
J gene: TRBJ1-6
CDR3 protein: CASSVGTGGNSPLHF
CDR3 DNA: TGTGCCAGCAGCGTGGGCACAGGGGGCAATTCACCCCTCCACTTT

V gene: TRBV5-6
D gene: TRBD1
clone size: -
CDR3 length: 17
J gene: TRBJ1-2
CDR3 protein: CASSFTFGTGANYGYTF
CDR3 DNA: TGTGCCAGCAGCTTTACGTTTGGGACAGGAGCTAACTATGGCTACACCTTC

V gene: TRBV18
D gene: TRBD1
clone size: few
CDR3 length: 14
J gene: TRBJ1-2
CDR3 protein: CASSHLSETGPSTF
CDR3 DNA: TGTGCCAGCTCACATTTGTCCGAGACAGGGCCCTCCACCTTC

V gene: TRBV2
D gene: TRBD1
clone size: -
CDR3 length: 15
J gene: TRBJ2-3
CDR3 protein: CASSADRGSTDTQYF
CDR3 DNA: TGTGCCAGCAGTGCCGACAGGGGAAGCACAGATACGCAGTATTTT

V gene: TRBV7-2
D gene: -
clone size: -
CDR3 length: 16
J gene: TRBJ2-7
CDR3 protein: CASSPPGGVSTYEQYF
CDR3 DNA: TGTGCCAGCAGCCCGCCCGGCGGAGTCTCAACCTACGAGCAGTACTTC

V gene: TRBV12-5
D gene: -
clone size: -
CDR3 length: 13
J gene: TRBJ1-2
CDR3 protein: CASGLGRDYGYTF
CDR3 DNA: TGTGCTAGTGGTTTGGGCAGGGACTATGGCTACACCTTC

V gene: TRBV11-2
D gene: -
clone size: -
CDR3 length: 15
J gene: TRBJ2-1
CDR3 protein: CASSSRDFSYNEQFF
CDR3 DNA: TGTGCCAGCAGTTCGAGGGACTTCTCCTACAATGAGCAGTTCTTC

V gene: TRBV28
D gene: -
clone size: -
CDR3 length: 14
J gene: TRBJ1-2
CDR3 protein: CASRPTGVGYGYTF
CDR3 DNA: TGTGCCAGCAGACCGACGGGGGTCGGATATGGCTACACCTTC

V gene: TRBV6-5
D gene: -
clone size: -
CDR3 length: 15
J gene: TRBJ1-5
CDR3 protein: CASRIGQPASQPQHF
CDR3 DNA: TGTGCCAGCAGGATCGGACAGCCCGCGAGTCAGCCCCAGCATTTT

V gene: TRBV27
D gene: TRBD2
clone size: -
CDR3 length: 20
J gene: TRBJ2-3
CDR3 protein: CASSFAVGQLTSGRLGTQYF
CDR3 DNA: TGTGCCAGCAGTTTCGCCGTTGGACAGTTGACTAGCGGGAGGTTAGGTACGCAGTATTTT

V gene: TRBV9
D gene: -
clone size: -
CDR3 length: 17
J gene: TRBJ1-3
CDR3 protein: CASSVSGNRVSGNTIYF
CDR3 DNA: TGTGCCAGCAGCGTATCGGGGAATCGCGTATCTGGAAACACCATATATTTT

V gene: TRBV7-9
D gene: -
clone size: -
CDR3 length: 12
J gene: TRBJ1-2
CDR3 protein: CASSTGLVGYTF
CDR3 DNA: TGTGCCAGCAGCACAGGGCTCGTAGGCTACACCTTC

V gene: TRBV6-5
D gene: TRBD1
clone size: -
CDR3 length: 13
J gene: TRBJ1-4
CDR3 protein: CATAGTANEKLFF
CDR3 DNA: TGTGCCACCGCGGGGACAGCGAATGAAAAACTGTTTTTT

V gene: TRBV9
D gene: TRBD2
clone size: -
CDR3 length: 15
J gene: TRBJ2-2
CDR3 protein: CASSVAASGNGELFF
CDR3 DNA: TGTGCCAGCAGCGTAGCGGCTAGCGGGAACGGGGAGCTGTTTTTT

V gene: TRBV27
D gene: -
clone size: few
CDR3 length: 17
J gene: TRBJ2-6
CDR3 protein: CASSLEYRSTGANVLTF
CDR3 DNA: TGTGCCAGCAGTCTGGAGTACCGGAGTACTGGGGCCAACGTCCTGACTTTC

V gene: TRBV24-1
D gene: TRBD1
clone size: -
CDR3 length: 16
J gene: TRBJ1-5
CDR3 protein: CATSEAGQGYNQPQHF
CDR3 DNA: TGTGCCACCAGTGAGGCCGGACAGGGCTACAATCAGCCCCAGCATTTT

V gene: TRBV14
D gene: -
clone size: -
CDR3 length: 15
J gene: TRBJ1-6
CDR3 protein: CASSQDTPSGSPLHF
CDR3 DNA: TGTGCCAGCAGCCAAGATACCCCCTCGGGTTCACCCCTCCACTTT

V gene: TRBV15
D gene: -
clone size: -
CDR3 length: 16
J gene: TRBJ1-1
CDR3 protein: CATSRPSPGMDTEAFF
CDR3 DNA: TGTGCCACCAGCAGACCGAGTCCGGGGATGGACACTGAAGCTTTCTTT

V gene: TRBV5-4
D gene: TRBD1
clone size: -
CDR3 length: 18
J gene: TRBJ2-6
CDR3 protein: CASSPRDRGRAGANVLTF
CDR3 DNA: TGTGCCAGCAGTCCCCGGGACAGGGGGCGCGCGGGGGCCAACGTCCTGACTTTC

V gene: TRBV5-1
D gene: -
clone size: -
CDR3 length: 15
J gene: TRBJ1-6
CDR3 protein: CASSSAGSYNSPLHF
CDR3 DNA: TGCGCCAGCAGCTCAGCCGGGAGCTATAATTCACCCCTCCACTTT

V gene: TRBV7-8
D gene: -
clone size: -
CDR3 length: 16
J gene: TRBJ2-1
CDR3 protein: CASSLAHAEPYNEQFF
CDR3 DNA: TGTGCCAGCAGCTTAGCCCACGCGGAGCCCTACAATGAGCAGTTCTTC

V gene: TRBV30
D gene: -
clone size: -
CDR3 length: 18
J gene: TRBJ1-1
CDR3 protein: CAWSVWGGQGTMNTEAFF
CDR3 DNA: TGTGCCTGGAGTGTATGGGGGGGGCAGGGAACGATGAACACTGAAGCTTTCTTT

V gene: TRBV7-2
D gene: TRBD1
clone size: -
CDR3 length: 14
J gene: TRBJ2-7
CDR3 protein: CASSADRGAYEQYF
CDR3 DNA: TGTGCCAGCAGCGCGGACAGGGGGGCATACGAGCAGTACTTC

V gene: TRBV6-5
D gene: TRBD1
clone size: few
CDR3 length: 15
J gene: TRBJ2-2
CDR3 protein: CASSIGTGPTGELFF
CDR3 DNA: TGTGCCAGCAGCATCGGGACAGGGCCCACCGGGGAGCTGTTTTTT

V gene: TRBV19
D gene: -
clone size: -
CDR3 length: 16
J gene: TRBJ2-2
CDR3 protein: CASSTRRRGDTGELFF
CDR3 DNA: TGTGCCAGTAGCACCCGCCGGCGGGGCGACACCGGGGAGCTGTTTTTT

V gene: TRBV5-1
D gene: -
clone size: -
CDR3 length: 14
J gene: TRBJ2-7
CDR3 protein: CASSLGGGGHEQYF
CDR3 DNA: TGCGCCAGCAGCTTGGGCGGGGGCGGGCACGAGCAGTACTTC

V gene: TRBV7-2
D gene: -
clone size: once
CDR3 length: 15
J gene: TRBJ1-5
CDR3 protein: CASSSMARVNQPQHF
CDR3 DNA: TGTGCCAGCAGCTCGATGGCCCGGGTAAATCAGCCCCAGCATTTT

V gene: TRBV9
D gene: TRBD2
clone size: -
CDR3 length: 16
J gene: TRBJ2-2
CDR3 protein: CASSVVTSGRAGELFF
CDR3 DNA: TGTGCCAGCAGCGTAGTCACTAGCGGGAGAGCCGGGGAGCTGTTTTTT

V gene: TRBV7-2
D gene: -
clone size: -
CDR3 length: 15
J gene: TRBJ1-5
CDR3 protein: CASSREWGPNQPQHF
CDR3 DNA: TGTGCCAGCAGCCGGGAGTGGGGTCCCAATCAGCCCCAGCATTTT

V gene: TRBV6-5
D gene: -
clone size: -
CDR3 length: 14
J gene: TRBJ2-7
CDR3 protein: CASSIRGTNYEQYF
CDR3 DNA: TGTGCCAGCAGTATCCGAGGGACAAACTACGAGCAGTACTTC

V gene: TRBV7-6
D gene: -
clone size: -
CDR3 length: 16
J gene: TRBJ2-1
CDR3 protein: CASSLRDSNSYNEQFF
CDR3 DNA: TGTGCCAGCAGCTTGAGGGACTCAAACTCCTACAATGAGCAGTTCTTC

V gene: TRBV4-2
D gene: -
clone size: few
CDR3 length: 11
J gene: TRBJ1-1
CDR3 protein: CATEGRAEAFF
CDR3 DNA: TGTGCCACCGAGGGTAGGGCTGAAGCTTTCTTT

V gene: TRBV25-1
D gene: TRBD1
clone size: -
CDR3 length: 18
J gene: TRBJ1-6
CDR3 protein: CASSEFTQGASYNSPLHF
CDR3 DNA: TGTGCCAGCAGTGAATTCACCCAGGGGGCCTCCTATAATTCACCCCTCCACTTT

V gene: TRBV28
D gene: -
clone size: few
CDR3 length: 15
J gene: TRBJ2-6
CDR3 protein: CASTMGGTGANVLTF
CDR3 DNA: TGTGCCAGCACCATGGGCGGGACTGGGGCCAACGTCCTGACTTTC

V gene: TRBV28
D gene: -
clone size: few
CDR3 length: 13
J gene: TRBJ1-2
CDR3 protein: CASSPQLKYGYTF
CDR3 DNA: TGTGCCAGCAGCCCACAGCTTAAGTATGGCTACACCTTC

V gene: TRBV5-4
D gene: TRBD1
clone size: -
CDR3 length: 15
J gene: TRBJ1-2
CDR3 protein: CASSPQGRKNYGYTF
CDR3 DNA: TGTGCCAGCAGCCCACAGGGGAGGAAGAACTATGGCTACACCTTC

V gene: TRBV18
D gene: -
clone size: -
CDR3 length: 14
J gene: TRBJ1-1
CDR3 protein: CASSPRGGDTEAFF
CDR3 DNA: TGTGCCAGCTCACCAAGAGGAGGGGACACTGAAGCTTTCTTT

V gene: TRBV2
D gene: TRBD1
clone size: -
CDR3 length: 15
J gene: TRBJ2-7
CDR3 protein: CASSDPRQGGGEQYF
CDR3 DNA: TGTGCCAGCAGTGATCCCCGACAGGGGGGGGGCGAGCAGTACTTC

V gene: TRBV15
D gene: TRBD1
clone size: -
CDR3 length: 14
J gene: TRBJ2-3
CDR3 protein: CATTGQISTDTQYF
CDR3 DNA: TGTGCCACTACGGGACAGATAAGCACAGATACGCAGTATTTT

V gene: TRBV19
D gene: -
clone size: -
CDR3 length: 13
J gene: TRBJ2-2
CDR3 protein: CASSLRSGGELFF
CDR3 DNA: TGTGCCAGTAGTCTACGGTCGGGCGGGGAGCTGTTTTTT

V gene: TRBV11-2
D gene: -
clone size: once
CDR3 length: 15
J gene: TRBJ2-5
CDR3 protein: CASSLVSVSSRTQYF
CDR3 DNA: TGTGCCAGCAGCTTAGTTTCGGTATCATCCCGGACCCAGTACTTC

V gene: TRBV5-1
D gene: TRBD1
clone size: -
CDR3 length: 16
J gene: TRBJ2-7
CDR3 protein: CASSGTVGTGGGEQYF
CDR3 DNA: TGCGCCAGCAGCGGAACCGTCGGGACAGGGGGAGGCGAGCAGTACTTC

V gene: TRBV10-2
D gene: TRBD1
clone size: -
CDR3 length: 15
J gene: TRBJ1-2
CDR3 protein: CASSEPRTGVRGYTF
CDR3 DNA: TGCGCCAGCAGTGAGCCGCGGACAGGGGTAAGAGGCTACACCTTC

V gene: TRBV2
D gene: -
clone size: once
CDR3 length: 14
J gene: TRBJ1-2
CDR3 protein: CASSELRSNYGYTF
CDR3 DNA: TGTGCCAGCAGTGAGCTACGTTCTAACTATGGCTACACCTTC

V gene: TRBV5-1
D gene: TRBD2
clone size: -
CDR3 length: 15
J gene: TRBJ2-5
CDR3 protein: CASSLIAGVQETQYF
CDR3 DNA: TGCGCCAGCAGCTTGATAGCGGGAGTACAAGAGACCCAGTACTTC

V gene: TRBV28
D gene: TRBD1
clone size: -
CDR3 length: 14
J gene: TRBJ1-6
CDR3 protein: CASTLGTGNSPLHF
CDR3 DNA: TGTGCCAGCACCCTAGGGACAGGGAATTCACCCCTCCACTTT

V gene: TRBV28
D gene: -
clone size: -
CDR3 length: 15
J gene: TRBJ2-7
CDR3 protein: CASNRARDRAYEQYF
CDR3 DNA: TGTGCCAGCAATAGGGCGAGGGATAGGGCCTACGAGCAGTACTTC